The next 29 T cell receptor beta chains were all read from a single sample in a study of blood T cell repertoires in COVID-19. The protocol was immunoSEQ multiplex PCR, while the TCRdb copy is restricted to in-frame clones and leaves out a portion. Of approximately 170,000 clones in the sample, about 85% were seen once. The sequenced material came from peripheral blood. Receptor source: a man between 65 and 80 years old who had recovered from COVID-19.

This clone was observed once. The chain recombines TRBV28 with TRBJ1-4; D gene ambiguous. CDR1 is MDHEN and CDR2 is SYDVKM in the germline V gene. V dropped 6 bases and J dropped 8 bases, with 16 bases sitting between them. The length of the CDR3 is 14 residues. The chain's CDR3 is CASRFDREDEKLFF. The CDR3 nucleotides are TGTGCCAGCAGGTTTGATAGGGAGGACGAAAAACTGTTTTTT.

DNA for the CDR3: TGCGCCAGCAGCCAAGATAGATCTAGACAGGGGACAACTAATGAAAAACTGTTTTTT. Translated: CASSQDRSRQGTTNEKLFF. The chain combines TRBV4-1 with TRBJ1-4; 8 bases match TRBD1. V was pared by 0 bases and J by 0 bases, with 9 bases of the junction left unmatched. The CDR3 runs to 19 residues. CDR1 and CDR2 (germline): MGHRA, YSYEKL.

This clone was recorded a few times. V and J are TRBV2 and TRBJ1-1; D is perhaps TRBD1 (5 bases). From germline, CDR1 is SNHLY and CDR2 FYNNEI. The CDR3 length is 13 residues. Trimming removed 5 bases at V and 1 base at J, with 8 bases between. CDR3 protein: CASSPQGNTEAFF. The CDR3 coding sequence is TGTGCCAGCAGTCCTCAGGGGAACACTGAAGCTTTCTTT.

This clone was detected only once. This sequence joins TRBV9 and TRBJ2-7, with TRBD1 matching 12 bases. CDR1 is SGDLS, CDR2 YYNGEE, per germline. The CDR3 is made up of 15 amino acids. With 3 bases clipped from V and 5 bases from J, the junction kept 6 bases outside the gene matches. The CDR3 sequence: CASSASGTGGDEQYF. The CDR3 DNA reads as TGTGCCAGCAGCGCATCCGGGACAGGGGGCGACGAGCAGTACTTC.

The rearrangement uses TRBV18 and TRBJ2-2; TRBD1 matches at 9 bases. The CDR3 consists of 15 residues. The germline V gene encodes CDR1 KGHSH and CDR2 LQKENI. Trimming removed 0 bases from V and 4 bases from J; junction bases left unmatched: 0. The CDR3 region has the DNA TGTGCCAGCTCACCACCGACAGGGGGCACCGGGGAGCTGTTTTTT. It is translated as CASSPPTGGTGELFF.

The chain couples TRBV5-1 to TRBJ2-3, with TRBD1 matching 7 bases. Germline lookup yields CDR1 SGHRS and CDR2 YFSETQ. V shed 0 bases and J 3 bases; nucleotides not matched to a gene: 4. This CDR3 is built from 15 residues. The CDR3 DNA sequence: TGCGCCAGCAGCTTGGTGGCACAGGGGACAGATACGCAGTATTTT. This sequence encodes CASSLVAQGTDTQYF.

By frequency in the sample, this clone is medium-sized. The V and J genes are TRBV27 and TRBJ2-7; tentative D call: TRBD1 (5 bases). CDR1 and CDR2 from the germline V gene are MNHEY and SMNVEV (reference sequence). Deletions cut 4 bases from V and 4 bases from J, with 5 bases between. This CDR3 contains 11 residues. The CDR3 region has the DNA TGTGCCAGCAGTTGGACATACGAGCAGTACTTC. As protein: CASSWTYEQYF.

The genes are TRBV5-4 and TRBJ2-7; 8 bases agree with TRBD2. V shed 0 bases, J shed 4 bases, and the junction held 9 bases outside the gene matches. The CDR3 length is 16 residues. Germline V lookup: CDR1 SGHNT, CDR2 YYREEE (reference sequence). CDR3 sequence reads: CASSLAGLAGGYEQYF. The DNA for the CDR3 is TGTGCCAGCAGCTTGGCGGGCCTAGCGGGCGGTTACGAGCAGTACTTC.

The V gene is TRBV9, the J gene TRBJ2-1; no clear D. The CDR3 covers 13 residues. V was clipped by 2 bases and J by 6 bases, with 9 bases between them. Germline loops: CDR1 SGDLS, CDR2 YYNGEE. CDR3 loop: CASSVPPVNEQFF. Here the CDR3 DNA reads TGTGCCAGCAGCGTTCCCCCAGTCAATGAGCAGTTCTTC.

The chain has TRBV3-1 (or the pseudogene TRBV3-2) and TRBJ1-5; TRBD1 matches 10 bases. Germline-derived CDR1 and CDR2 are LGHDT and YNNKEL (reference sequence). There are 16 residues in the CDR3. J was trimmed by 5 bases and V by 3 bases; bases with no gene match: 7. CDR3 bases: TGTGCCAGCAGCCATGGACAGGGGGAGGACGATCAGCCCCAGCATTTT. This translates into CASSHGQGEDDQPQHF.

The chain combines TRBV2 with TRBJ2-3; 7 nucleotides align to TRBD1. With 5 bases clipped from V and 4 bases from J, the junction kept 6 bases outside the gene matches. Germline values: CDR1 SNHLY, CDR2 FYNNEI. CDR3 size: 14 residues. In DNA form, the CDR3 reads TGTGCCAGCAGTTCCGACAGGGCAGCAGATACGCAGTATTTT. Protein product: CASSSDRAADTQYF.

This clone was counted between two and nine times. This chain links TRBV5-1 with TRBJ1-4, with 11 bases matching TRBD1. The V gene's germline CDR1 is SGHRS and CDR2 YFSETQ. With 4 bases clipped from V and 8 bases from J, the junction kept 7 bases outside the gene matches. The CDR3 consists of 15 residues. CDR3 loop: CASSTERDRGEKLFF. The CDR3 DNA follows: TGCGCCAGCAGCACCGAAAGGGACAGGGGGGAAAAACTGTTTTTT.

The CDR3 region is CASSHGTGRDEQYF. The CDR3 bases are TGCGCCAGCAGCCATGGGACAGGGAGGGACGAGCAGTACTTC. The chain uses TRBV5-1 and TRBJ2-7; 9 bases align to TRBD1. Trimming cost V 4 bases and J 5 bases; bases outside gene matches: 7. The CDR3 spans 14 residues. CDR1 and CDR2 (germline): SGHRS, YFSETQ.

This clone was observed a handful of times. The chain is built from TRBV5-1 and TRBJ2-1, with no clear D. Trimming pared 0 bases from V and 5 bases from J, leaving 15 bases between. Germline lookup yields CDR1 SGHRS and CDR2 YFSETQ. The CDR3 has 16 residues. CDR3 region: CASSLAEARANNEQFF. In DNA, the CDR3 is TGCGCCAGCAGCTTGGCCGAGGCTCGTGCAAACAATGAGCAGTTCTTC.

This clone has just one count. The V call is TRBV19, the J call TRBJ1-6; 9 nucleotides match TRBD1. J was trimmed by 10 bases and V by 6 bases; bases with no gene match: 7. The CDR3 length is 14 residues. Germline V gives CDR1 LNHDA, CDR2 SQIVND (reference sequence). The CDR3 sequence is CASSGTGLGSPLHF. Here the CDR3 DNA reads TGTGCCAGTAGCGGGACAGGGCTGGGATCACCCCTCCACTTT.

This clone was recorded once. The rearrangement joins TRBV5-4 to TRBJ2-5, with 7 bases lining up with TRBD1. This CDR3 is 16 amino acids long. Germline CDR1 reads SGHNT; CDR2 reads YYREEE (reference sequence). Germline trimming cut 4 bases from V and 1 base from J; bases unmatched to any gene: 10. CDR3 DNA: TGTGCCAGCAGCGAAGACCCGGACAGGTCCCAAGAGACCCAGTACTTC. It translates to CASSEDPDRSQETQYF.

This clone turned up a few times. The rearrangement links TRBV6-5 to TRBJ2-7; the match to TRBD1 covers 10 bases. Trimming took 7 bases from V and 7 from J; bases not matched to a gene: 10. The CDR3 covers 14 residues. Germline loops: CDR1 MNHEY, CDR2 SVGAGI. The chain's CDR3 is CASILDRGQREQYF. The CDR3, as DNA: TGTGCCAGCATTCTCGACAGGGGGCAGCGAGAGCAGTACTTC.

J is TRBJ2-2 and V is TRBV19; no reliable D call. Germline-derived CDR1 and CDR2 are LNHDA and SQIVND (reference sequence). The CDR3 is made up of 16 amino acids. The V end was cut by 1 base, the J end by 4 bases, with 13 bases between. The CDR3 bases are TGTGCCAGTAGTATAGGGAGTCTTACAACCACCGGGGAGCTGTTTTTT. Protein sequence: CASSIGSLTTTGELFF. The entire variable domain, with the rest obtained from reference TRBV19 and TRBJ2-2, is as follows: DGGITQSPKYLFRKEGQNVTLSCEQNLNHDAMYWYRQDPGQGLRLIYYSQIVNDFQKGDIAEGYSVSREKKESFPLTVTSAQKNPTAFYLCASSIGSLTTTGELFFGEGSRLTVL.

This clone was counted between two and nine times. The rearrangement joins TRBV11-2 to TRBJ2-7; 9 positions match TRBD2. V shed 2 bases and J 0 bases; nucleotides not matched to a gene: 5. The length of the CDR3 is 16 residues. Germline CDR1 reads SGHAT; CDR2 reads FQNNGV. The DNA for the CDR3 is TGTGCCAGCAGCTTAAGACTAGCGGCCTCCTCCTACGAGCAGTACTTC. The encoded protein is CASSLRLAASSYEQYF. Looking up the rest from reference TRBV11-2 and TRBJ2-7 gives the full variable domain: EAGVAQSPRYKIIEKRQSVAFWCNPISGHATLYWYQQILGQGPKLLIQFQNNGVVDDSQLPKDRFSAERLKGVDSTLKIQPAKLEDSAVYLCASSLRLAASSYEQYFGPGTRLTVT.

This clone appeared a few times. The rearrangement uses TRBV28 and TRBJ1-5; D unclear. This CDR3 has 12 residues. The V gene lost 7 bases and the J gene lost 4 bases, with 8 bases spanning the gap. The V gene's germline CDR1 is MDHEN and CDR2 SYDVKM. The CDR3 bases are TGTGCCAGCATCGGAGGGAATCAGCCCCAGCATTTT. Protein: CASIGGNQPQHF.

The rearrangement joins TRBV6-1 to TRBJ2-1, with D maybe TRBD1 (6 bases). V was clipped by 2 bases and J by 6 bases, with 11 bases between them. CDR1 and CDR2 (germline): MNHNS, SASEGT. The CDR3 has 14 amino acids. The CDR3 loop is CASSEQGRFNEQFF. CDR3 coding DNA: TGTGCCAGCAGTGAACAGGGGAGATTCAATGAGCAGTTCTTC.

This rearrangement joins TRBV5-6 to TRBJ2-7, with 8 bases matching TRBD1. This CDR3 has 13 residues. The ends lost 4 bases at V and 6 bases at J; junction bases unmatched: 6. The germline V gene encodes CDR1 SGHDT and CDR2 YYEEEE. CDR3 sequence: CASSGTGPGEQYF. The CDR3 DNA sequence: TGTGCCAGCAGCGGGACAGGTCCAGGCGAGCAGTACTTC.

V is TRBV19 and J is TRBJ2-1, with 8 bases lining up with TRBD2. The CDR3 is 13 amino acids. J lost 5 bases, V lost 4 bases, and 1 base had no gene match. Germline lookup yields CDR1 LNHDA and CDR2 SQIVND (reference sequence). CDR3 sequence reads: CASSKAGDNEQFF. The CDR3 coding sequence is TGTGCCAGTAGTAAAGCGGGAGACAATGAGCAGTTCTTC.

The chain employs TRBV9 and TRBJ2-5, with 8 bases lining up with TRBD2. This CDR3 is built from 15 residues. From germline, CDR1 is SGDLS and CDR2 YYNGEE. Trimming cost V 4 bases and J 1 base; bases outside gene matches: 6. Here the CDR3 reads CASSRGGRLQETQYF. The CDR3 bases are TGTGCCAGCAGCCGGGGGGGCAGACTCCAAGAGACCCAGTACTTC.

In the case of this clone: A junction boundary mismatches the germline segment, possibly from a read error. The rearrangement joins TRBV3-1 (or the pseudogene TRBV3-2) to TRBJ2-3; the match to TRBD2 covers 14 bases. The CDR3 extends over 13 amino acids. Germline loops: CDR1 LGHDT, CDR2 YNNKEL (reference sequence). This chain's CDR3 is CASSQVTSGRVDF. The CDR3, as DNA: TGTGCCAGCAGCCAAGTGACTAGCGGGAGGGTGGATTTT.

The chain couples TRBV7-9 to TRBJ2-7; tentative D call: TRBD1 (6 bases). Trimming pared 1 base from V and 9 bases from J, leaving 13 bases between. Germline V gene sequence: CDR1 SEHNR, CDR2 FQNEAQ (reference sequence). The CDR3 covers 13 residues. The CDR3 DNA is TGTGCCAGCAGCTTAGAACAGGGCCTCGCGCAGTACTTC. It translates to CASSLEQGLAQYF.

This rearrangement joins TRBV13 to TRBJ2-7, with 7 bases that match TRBD2. The CDR3 runs 19 residues. Germline assignment: CDR1 PRHDT and CDR2 FYEKMQ (reference sequence). V shed 3 bases and J 7 bases; nucleotides not matched to a gene: 24. For the CDR3, the DNA is TGTGCCAGCAGCTTTTACCCCCAGCTGGGTAGCGGGTCGAAGGGGGAGCAGTACTTC. Residues: CASSFYPQLGSGSKGEQYF.

V is TRBV2 and J is TRBJ1-6, with D possibly TRBD1 on 5 matching bases. The V and J ends lost 8 bases and 7 bases respectively, with 15 bases between them. Germline assignment: CDR1 SNHLY and CDR2 FYNNEI. This CDR3 spans 14 amino acids. CDR3 bases: TGTGCCAGCCTTCCTGACAGATCAAATTCACCCCTCCACTTT. Protein: CASLPDRSNSPLHF. The whole variable domain, filled in from reference TRBV2 and TRBJ1-6, reads EPEVTQTPSHQVTQMGQEVILRCVPISNHLYFYWYRQILGQKVEFLVSFYNNEISEKSEIFDDQFSVERPDGSNFTLKIRSTKLEDSAMYFCASLPDRSNSPLHFGNGTRLTVT.

This chain joins TRBV5-1 and TRBJ1-3; D perhaps matches TRBD1 (5 bases). V gave up 4 bases and J gave up 3 bases, with 14 bases separating them. CDR1 and CDR2 from the germline V gene are SGHRS and YFSETQ. The CDR3 runs to 15 residues. The CDR3 DNA reads TGCGCCAGCAGCCCGAGCGGGGCAATTGGAAACACCATATATTTT. Its protein is CASSPSGAIGNTIYF.